This T cell receptor beta chain was sequenced during a study of chronic HIV infection and antiretroviral therapy. There are many counts of this clonotype. TCRdb independently ran MiXCR on the 5' RACE reads; one entry per CDR3 protein. Here the sample spans around 30,000 distinct CDR3 sequences, over 7% being singletons. The V end lost 4 bases, the J end lost 1 base, and 10 bases lay between the germline ends. CDR1 SQVTM and CDR2 ANQGSEA come from the germline V gene. The length of the CDR3 is 13 residues. The TCR sequence derives from an adult who had HIV and had not received antiretroviral therapy, or was an uninfected healthy control (not recorded which). Input material: peripheral blood. V usage is TRBV29-1 and J usage is TRBJ1-1; possibly TRBD1 for D (6 bases). The CDR3 sequence is CSVVGQSNTEAFF. DNA for the CDR3: TGCAGCGTTGTAGGACAGTCGAACACTGAAGCTTTCTTT.